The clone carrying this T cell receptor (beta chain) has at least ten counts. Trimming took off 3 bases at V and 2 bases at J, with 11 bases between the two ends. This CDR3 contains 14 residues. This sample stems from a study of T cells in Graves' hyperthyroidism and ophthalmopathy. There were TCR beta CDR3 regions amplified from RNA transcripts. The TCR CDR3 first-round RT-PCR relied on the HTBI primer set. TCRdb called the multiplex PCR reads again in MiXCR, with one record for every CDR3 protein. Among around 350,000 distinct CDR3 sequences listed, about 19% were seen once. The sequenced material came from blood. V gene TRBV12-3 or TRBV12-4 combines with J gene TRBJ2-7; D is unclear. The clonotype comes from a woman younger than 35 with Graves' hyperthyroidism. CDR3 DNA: TGTGCCAGCAGTTTTGCTTCAGGTACCTACGAGCAGTACTTC. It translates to CASSFASGTYEQYF.